Described below is a single TCR beta chain sequence and its context. No treatment of any kind had been given to any patient before thyroid surgery. The sample belongs to a study of metastatic and nonmetastatic thyroid tumors. TCRdb re-called the PCR reads through MiXCR. The repertoire holds around 19,000 clones, with approximately 31% as singletons. The germline V and J ends were trimmed by 6 bases and 0 bases, with 15 bases remaining between them. The CDR3 is made up of 16 amino acids. The germline V gene has CDR1 MDHEN and CDR2 SYDVKM. Material: blood. The chain recombines TRBV28 with TRBJ2-1; either TRBD1 or TRBD2 may supply D (5 bases each). The TCR sequence derives from a female donor with papillary thyroid cancer or a benign thyroid nodule (not recorded which). Some clones in this sample may be carry-over from other donors' samples. CDR3 loop: CASRPTGASSYNEQFF. DNA of the CDR3: TGTGCCAGCAGGCCGACCGGGGCATCCTCCTACAATGAGCAGTTCTTC.